A selection of T cell receptor beta chains follows, all from one sample in a study of PD-L1 blockade in urothelial cancer. Using immunoSEQ multiplex PCR, the repertoire was profiled, and TCRdb retains in-frame clones only, with some absent. The repertoire holds tens of thousands of clones, with more than 65% as singletons. The sequencing used PBMCs, collected around atezolizumab (anti-PD-L1) treatment. The receptors derive from a man between 65 and 79 years old with urothelial cancer. Both conserved end residues are part of each CDR3. The order of the fields is clone size, D gene, V gene, J gene, CDR3 DNA, CDR3 protein. D genes are given only for firm matches. The size entry is marked missing in some rows and otherwise reads once, few, many or a size class.

abundance: NA
d_gene: TRBD1
v_gene: TRBV2
j_gene: TRBJ1-1
CDR3nt: TGTGCCAGCGGAGGGGGCAACACTGAAGCTTTCTTT
CDR3aa: CASGGGNTEAFF

abundance: NA
d_gene: TRBD2
v_gene: TRBV18
j_gene: TRBJ2-5
CDR3nt: TGTGCCAGCTCACCAGGCGGCGGGGGGAGACAAGAGACCCAGTACTTC
CDR3aa: CASSPGGGGRQETQYF

abundance: NA
d_gene: NA
v_gene: TRBV9
j_gene: TRBJ1-1
CDR3nt: TGTGCCAGCAGCGTATCAGGGGAGAACACTGAAGCTTTCTTT
CDR3aa: CASSVSGENTEAFF

abundance: once
d_gene: TRBD2
v_gene: TRBV7-7
j_gene: TRBJ2-5
CDR3nt: TGTGCCAGCAGCGCTACTAGCGGGATAGAGACCCAGTACTTC
CDR3aa: CASSATSGIETQYF

abundance: NA
d_gene: NA
v_gene: TRBV7-3
j_gene: TRBJ2-3
CDR3nt: TGTGCCAGCAGCTTAGGGCGGGCTGGTCTCTATACGCAGTATTTT
CDR3aa: CASSLGRAGLYTQYF

abundance: NA
d_gene: NA
v_gene: TRBV6-6
j_gene: TRBJ1-2
CDR3nt: TGTGCCAGCAGTTCCTCTAACTATGGCTACACCTTC
CDR3aa: CASSSSNYGYTF

abundance: once
d_gene: NA
v_gene: TRBV6-1
j_gene: TRBJ2-1
CDR3nt: TGTGCCAGCAGAGCAGGGGCTAGCTCCTACAATGAGCAGTTCTTC
CDR3aa: CASRAGASSYNEQFF

abundance: NA
d_gene: TRBD2
v_gene: TRBV5-4
j_gene: TRBJ2-1
CDR3nt: TGTGCCAGCAGCTCAGCGGGAGTGTTCTACAATGAGCAGTTCTTC
CDR3aa: CASSSAGVFYNEQFF

abundance: few
d_gene: NA
v_gene: TRBV5-1
j_gene: TRBJ2-1
CDR3nt: TGCGCCAGCAGCTTTGAGGCGGGGAATGAGCAGTTCTTC
CDR3aa: CASSFEAGNEQFF

abundance: NA
d_gene: NA
v_gene: TRBV7-2
j_gene: TRBJ1-3
CDR3nt: TGTGCCAGCAGCCCAGACTCTGGAAACACCATATATTTT
CDR3aa: CASSPDSGNTIYF

abundance: NA
d_gene: NA
v_gene: TRBV11-2
j_gene: TRBJ1-2
CDR3nt: TGTGCCAGCAGCACCTTCGGACAGCCCTATGAATATGGCTACACCTTC
CDR3aa: CASSTFGQPYEYGYTF

abundance: once
d_gene: TRBD1
v_gene: TRBV19
j_gene: TRBJ1-2
CDR3nt: TGTGCCAGTACCTATCAGGGGGGCACGAACTATGGCTACACCTTC
CDR3aa: CASTYQGGTNYGYTF

abundance: NA
d_gene: TRBD1
v_gene: TRBV27
j_gene: TRBJ1-4
CDR3nt: TGTGCCAGCAGTTCTTTGACAGGGTGGGGAAAACTGTTTTTT
CDR3aa: CASSSLTGWGKLFF

abundance: NA
d_gene: NA
v_gene: TRBV5-1
j_gene: TRBJ2-7
CDR3nt: TGCGCCAGCAGCGCTACTGGAGACGAGCAGTACTTC
CDR3aa: CASSATGDEQYF

abundance: few
d_gene: NA
v_gene: TRBV14
j_gene: TRBJ2-2
CDR3nt: TGTGCCAGCAGCCAAGTAAGAACAGGGGAGCTGTTTTTT
CDR3aa: CASSQVRTGELFF

abundance: once
d_gene: NA
v_gene: TRBV19
j_gene: TRBJ2-6
CDR3nt: TGTGCCAGTAGCCCGTTCGGTCCCGGGGCCAACGTCCTGACTTTC
CDR3aa: CASSPFGPGANVLTF

abundance: NA
d_gene: TRBD1
v_gene: TRBV5-1
j_gene: TRBJ1-5
CDR3nt: TGCGCCAGCAGCCAGTTTCAGGGGGCGTCCTCGGTGAAGCCCCAGCATTTT
CDR3aa: CASSQFQGASSVKPQHF

abundance: few
d_gene: TRBD1
v_gene: TRBV27
j_gene: TRBJ2-3
CDR3nt: TGTGCCAGCAGTCCGAGGACAGGGACCCCGCTTTTT
CDR3aa: CASSPRTGTPLF

abundance: NA
d_gene: NA
v_gene: TRBV28
j_gene: TRBJ1-1
CDR3nt: TGTGCCAGCAGCCCCCCGCGGGGGAGAGGTAACACTGAAGCTTTCTTT
CDR3aa: CASSPPRGRGNTEAFF

abundance: NA
d_gene: NA
v_gene: TRBV11-3
j_gene: TRBJ2-3
CDR3nt: TGTGCCAGTTCTAGCACAGATACGCAGTATTTT
CDR3aa: CASSSTDTQYF

abundance: NA
d_gene: NA
v_gene: TRBV6-1
j_gene: TRBJ1-2
CDR3nt: TGTGCCAGCAGTGACCAGGGATACGGCTACACCTTC
CDR3aa: CASSDQGYGYTF

abundance: NA
d_gene: TRBD1
v_gene: TRBV7-2
j_gene: TRBJ2-1
CDR3nt: TGTGCCAGCAGCTTAATCATGGGACAGTACAATGAGCAGTTCTTC
CDR3aa: CASSLIMGQYNEQFF

abundance: once
d_gene: NA
v_gene: TRBV5-1
j_gene: TRBJ2-1
CDR3nt: TGCGCCAGCAGCCAGGACAGACTCTACAATGAGCAGTTCTTC
CDR3aa: CASSQDRLYNEQFF

abundance: NA
d_gene: NA
v_gene: TRBV5-1
j_gene: TRBJ1-1
CDR3nt: TGCGCCAGCAGCTTGTTTAGGGCGGGCACTGAAGCTTTCTTT
CDR3aa: CASSLFRAGTEAFF

abundance: few
d_gene: TRBD1
v_gene: TRBV27
j_gene: TRBJ1-2
CDR3nt: TGTGCCAGCAGTCGGAGGGAGCCAGGGGGCGCCGGGGGCTACACCTTC
CDR3aa: CASSRREPGGAGGYTF

abundance: NA
d_gene: NA
v_gene: TRBV7-3
j_gene: TRBJ2-1
CDR3nt: TGTGCCAGCAGCTTAAGTGGTCTGGCTAGCGTTAACAATGAGCAGTTCTTC
CDR3aa: CASSLSGLASVNNEQFF

abundance: few
d_gene: NA
v_gene: TRBV11-3
j_gene: TRBJ2-3
CDR3nt: TGTGCCAGCAGCTTAGGGAGGACAGATACGCAGTATTTT
CDR3aa: CASSLGRTDTQYF

abundance: NA
d_gene: TRBD1
v_gene: TRBV27
j_gene: TRBJ2-7
CDR3nt: TGTGCCAGCAGTAGGGGACAGGGGGCGAGCCCCTACGAGCAGTACTTC
CDR3aa: CASSRGQGASPYEQYF

abundance: NA
d_gene: NA
v_gene: TRBV6-5
j_gene: TRBJ1-1
CDR3nt: TGTGCCAGCAGCCTACAGGGGAACACTGAAGCTTTCTTT
CDR3aa: CASSLQGNTEAFF

abundance: few
d_gene: NA
v_gene: TRBV29-1
j_gene: TRBJ1-3
CDR3nt: TGCAGCGTTGGACACTCTGGAAACACCATATATTTT
CDR3aa: CSVGHSGNTIYF

abundance: NA
d_gene: TRBD2
v_gene: TRBV5-6
j_gene: TRBJ2-2
CDR3nt: TGTGCCAGCAGCGAACTAGCGGGAGGGATTACCGGGGAGCTGTTTTTT
CDR3aa: CASSELAGGITGELFF

abundance: few
d_gene: TRBD1
v_gene: TRBV7-9
j_gene: TRBJ1-5
CDR3nt: TGTGCCAGCAGGCTGGTCGGGACAGGGGGATTTAGCAATCAGCCCCAGCATTTT
CDR3aa: CASRLVGTGGFSNQPQHF

abundance: NA
d_gene: TRBD1
v_gene: TRBV7-8
j_gene: TRBJ2-7
CDR3nt: TGTGCCAGCAGTCGGGACAGAGCCTACGAGCAGTACTTC
CDR3aa: CASSRDRAYEQYF

abundance: once
d_gene: TRBD1
v_gene: TRBV7-9
j_gene: TRBJ1-4
CDR3nt: TGTGCCAGCAGCTTAGCAGGACAGGGGGCAGGTGAAAAACTGTTTTTT
CDR3aa: CASSLAGQGAGEKLFF

abundance: NA
d_gene: TRBD1
v_gene: TRBV25-1
j_gene: TRBJ1-4
CDR3nt: TGTGCCAGCAGTGAATTAGGGGGCCGTGGAACTAATGAAAAACTGTTTTTT
CDR3aa: CASSELGGRGTNEKLFF

abundance: NA
d_gene: NA
v_gene: TRBV7-8
j_gene: TRBJ1-2
CDR3nt: TGTGCCAGCAGCCCGCCCGGGGGCTATGGCTACACCTTC
CDR3aa: CASSPPGGYGYTF

abundance: NA
d_gene: NA
v_gene: TRBV9
j_gene: TRBJ2-3
CDR3nt: TGTGCCAGCAGCGCCACTAGCACAGATACGCAGTATTTT
CDR3aa: CASSATSTDTQYF

abundance: NA
d_gene: TRBD1
v_gene: TRBV10-3
j_gene: TRBJ2-7
CDR3nt: TGTGCCATCAGACAGGGGGCGCAAAACGAGCAGTACTTC
CDR3aa: CAIRQGAQNEQYF

abundance: NA
d_gene: TRBD1
v_gene: TRBV25-1
j_gene: TRBJ2-3
CDR3nt: TGTGCCAGCAGTGATAGACAGGGTAATACAGATACGCAGTATTTT
CDR3aa: CASSDRQGNTDTQYF

abundance: NA
d_gene: NA
v_gene: TRBV28
j_gene: TRBJ2-3
CDR3nt: TGTGCCAGCAAAGGGGCCCAAGATACGCAGTATTTT
CDR3aa: CASKGAQDTQYF

abundance: few
d_gene: TRBD2
v_gene: TRBV15
j_gene: TRBJ2-7
CDR3nt: TGTGCCACCAGCAGGGGTATAGGGACTAGCGCCTCCTACGAGCAGTACTTC
CDR3aa: CATSRGIGTSASYEQYF

abundance: NA
d_gene: TRBD1
v_gene: TRBV4-1
j_gene: TRBJ1-2
CDR3nt: TGCGCCAGCAGCCTTCGGACAGGGGGCAACTATGGCTACACCTTC
CDR3aa: CASSLRTGGNYGYTF

abundance: NA
d_gene: TRBD1
v_gene: TRBV7-3
j_gene: TRBJ1-2
CDR3nt: TGTGCCAGCAACCCGAGGGGGCGCACGAACTATGGCTACACCTTC
CDR3aa: CASNPRGRTNYGYTF

abundance: NA
d_gene: NA
v_gene: TRBV18
j_gene: TRBJ2-6
CDR3nt: TGTGCCAGCTCACCCCTACAGGGAACTGGGGCCAACGTCCTGACTTTC
CDR3aa: CASSPLQGTGANVLTF

abundance: NA
d_gene: TRBD1
v_gene: TRBV6-1
j_gene: TRBJ1-2
CDR3nt: TGTGCCAGCAGTGAAGGAAACAGGGGGTGGGATGGCTACACCTTC
CDR3aa: CASSEGNRGWDGYTF

abundance: once
d_gene: NA
v_gene: TRBV5-1
j_gene: TRBJ1-2
CDR3nt: TGCGCCAGCAGCTTTAGGGCAGCAGGGTCGAGAAATGGCTACACCTTC
CDR3aa: CASSFRAAGSRNGYTF

abundance: NA
d_gene: TRBD1
v_gene: TRBV7-9
j_gene: TRBJ1-1
CDR3nt: TGTGCCAGCAGCACCGGACAGGGAGGGGTCACTGAAGCTTTCTTT
CDR3aa: CASSTGQGGVTEAFF

abundance: NA
d_gene: NA
v_gene: TRBV7-2
j_gene: TRBJ2-2
CDR3nt: TGTGCCAGCAGCTTAGGGACTCGCCTGAACACCGGGGAGCTGTTTTTT
CDR3aa: CASSLGTRLNTGELFF

abundance: NA
d_gene: TRBD2
v_gene: TRBV7-3
j_gene: TRBJ2-3
CDR3nt: TGTGCCAGCAGCTATGGACTAGCGCCAGATACGCAGTATTTT
CDR3aa: CASSYGLAPDTQYF

abundance: NA
d_gene: NA
v_gene: TRBV5-4
j_gene: TRBJ2-5
CDR3nt: TGTGCCAGCAGCCCCAGGGAAGAGACCCAGTACTTC
CDR3aa: CASSPREETQYF

abundance: NA
d_gene: NA
v_gene: TRBV6-5
j_gene: TRBJ1-5
CDR3nt: TGTGCCAGCACCAAGCGGGCGGGAGAGCCCCAGCATTTT
CDR3aa: CASTKRAGEPQHF

abundance: NA
d_gene: TRBD1
v_gene: TRBV30
j_gene: TRBJ1-4
CDR3nt: TGTGCCTGGAAGGGGACAGGGAATGAAAAACTGTTTTTT
CDR3aa: CAWKGTGNEKLFF

abundance: few
d_gene: TRBD2
v_gene: TRBV28
j_gene: TRBJ2-1
CDR3nt: TGTGCCAGCAGTCCTAGCGGGCTCCCTAATGAGCAGTTCTTC
CDR3aa: CASSPSGLPNEQFF

abundance: NA
d_gene: NA
v_gene: TRBV7-9
j_gene: TRBJ2-7
CDR3nt: TGTGCCAGCAGCTTCGGCGGGGTTAACGAGCAGTACTTC
CDR3aa: CASSFGGVNEQYF

abundance: NA
d_gene: NA
v_gene: TRBV27
j_gene: TRBJ1-1
CDR3nt: TGTGCCAGCAGCCGACCAGGCGCCGTGAACACTGAAGCTTTCTTT
CDR3aa: CASSRPGAVNTEAFF

abundance: once
d_gene: TRBD1
v_gene: TRBV7-3
j_gene: TRBJ2-6
CDR3nt: TGTGCCAGCAGCTTAGAAACGACAGGGGTGGCCAACGTCCTGACTTTC
CDR3aa: CASSLETTGVANVLTF

abundance: NA
d_gene: NA
v_gene: TRBV27
j_gene: TRBJ2-3
CDR3nt: TGTGCCAGCAGGGCATATAGCACAGATACGCAGTATTTT
CDR3aa: CASRAYSTDTQYF

abundance: once
d_gene: NA
v_gene: TRBV7-9
j_gene: TRBJ2-1
CDR3nt: TGTGCCAGCAGCCTTACCTTCCAGGGTCCCTACAATGAGCAGTTCTTC
CDR3aa: CASSLTFQGPYNEQFF

abundance: NA
d_gene: NA
v_gene: TRBV27
j_gene: TRBJ1-1
CDR3nt: TGTGCCAGCAGTTTATCCATATTAACAGCTAACACTGAAGCTTTCTTT
CDR3aa: CASSLSILTANTEAFF